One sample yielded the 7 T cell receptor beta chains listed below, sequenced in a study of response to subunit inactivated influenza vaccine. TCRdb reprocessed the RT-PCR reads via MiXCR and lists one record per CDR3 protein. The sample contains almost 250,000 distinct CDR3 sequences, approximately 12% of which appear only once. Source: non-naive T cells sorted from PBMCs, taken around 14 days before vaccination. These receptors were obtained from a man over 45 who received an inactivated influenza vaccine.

The CDR3 sequence is CASSWTATPYSYNEQFF. The CDR3 region has the DNA TGTGCCAGTAGTTGGACAGCGACTCCCTATTCCTACAATGAGCAGTTCTTC. This chain links TRBV19 with TRBJ2-1; tentatively, D is TRBD1 (6 bases). V shed 5 bases and J shed 1 base, with 18 bases lying between them. Germline-derived CDR1 and CDR2 are LNHDA and SQIVND (reference sequence). This CDR3 region has 17 residues.

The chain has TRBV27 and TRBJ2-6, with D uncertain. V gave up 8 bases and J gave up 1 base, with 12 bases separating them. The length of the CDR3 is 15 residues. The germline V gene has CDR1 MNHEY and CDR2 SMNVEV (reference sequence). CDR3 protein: CASAPYTSGANVLTF. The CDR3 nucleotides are TGTGCCAGCGCCCCGTATACTTCTGGGGCCAACGTCCTGACTTTC.

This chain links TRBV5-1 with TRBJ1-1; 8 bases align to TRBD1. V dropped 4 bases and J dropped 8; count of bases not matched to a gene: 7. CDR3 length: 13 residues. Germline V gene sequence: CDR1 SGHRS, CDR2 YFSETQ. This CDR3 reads CASSAFDRGEAFF. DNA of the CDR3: TGCGCCAGCAGCGCATTTGACAGGGGAGAAGCTTTCTTT. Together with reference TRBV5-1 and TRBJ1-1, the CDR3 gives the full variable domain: KAGVTQTPRYLIKTRGQQVTLSCSPISGHRSVSWYQQTPGQGLQFLFEYFSETQRNKGNFPGRFSGRQFSNSRSEMNVSTLELGDSALYLCASSAFDRGEAFFGQGTRLTVV.

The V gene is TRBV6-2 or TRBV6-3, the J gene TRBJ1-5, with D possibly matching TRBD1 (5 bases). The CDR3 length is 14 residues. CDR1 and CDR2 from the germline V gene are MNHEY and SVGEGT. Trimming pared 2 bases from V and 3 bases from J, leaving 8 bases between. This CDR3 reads CASSYIRANQPQHF. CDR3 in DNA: TGTGCCAGCAGTTACATCAGGGCCAATCAGCCCCAGCATTTT.

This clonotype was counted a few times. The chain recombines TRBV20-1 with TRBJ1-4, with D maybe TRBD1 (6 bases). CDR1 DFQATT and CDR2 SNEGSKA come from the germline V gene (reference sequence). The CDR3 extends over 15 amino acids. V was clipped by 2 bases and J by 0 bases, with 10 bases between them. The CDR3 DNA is TGCAGTGCTAGAAGGACAGCAGCAACTAATGAAAAACTGTTTTTT. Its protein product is CSARRTAATNEKLFF.

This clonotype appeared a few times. As DNA, the CDR3 is TGTGCCAGCAGTCCCCGGGGCTACTCCTACGAGCAGTACTTC. Residues: CASSPRGYSYEQYF. The rearrangement joins TRBV28 to TRBJ2-7; tentatively, D is TRBD1 or TRBD2 (5 bases each). V lost 5 bases and J 0 bases, leaving 11 bases between the germline ends. The CDR3 is 14 residues long. Germline lookup yields CDR1 MDHEN and CDR2 SYDVKM. Full variable domain (outside the CDR3, taken from reference TRBV28 and TRBJ2-7): DVKVTQSSRYLVKRTGEKVFLECVQDMDHENMFWYRQDPGLGLRLIYFSYDVKMKEKGDIPEGYSVSREKKERFSLILESASTNQTSMYLCASSPRGYSYEQYFGPGTRLTVT.

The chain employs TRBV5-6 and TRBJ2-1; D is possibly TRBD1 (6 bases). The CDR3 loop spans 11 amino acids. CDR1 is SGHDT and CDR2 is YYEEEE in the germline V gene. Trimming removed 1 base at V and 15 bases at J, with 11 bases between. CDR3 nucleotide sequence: TGTGCCAGCAGCTTGTCCACAGGGCTGTTCTTC. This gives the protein CASSLSTGLFF.